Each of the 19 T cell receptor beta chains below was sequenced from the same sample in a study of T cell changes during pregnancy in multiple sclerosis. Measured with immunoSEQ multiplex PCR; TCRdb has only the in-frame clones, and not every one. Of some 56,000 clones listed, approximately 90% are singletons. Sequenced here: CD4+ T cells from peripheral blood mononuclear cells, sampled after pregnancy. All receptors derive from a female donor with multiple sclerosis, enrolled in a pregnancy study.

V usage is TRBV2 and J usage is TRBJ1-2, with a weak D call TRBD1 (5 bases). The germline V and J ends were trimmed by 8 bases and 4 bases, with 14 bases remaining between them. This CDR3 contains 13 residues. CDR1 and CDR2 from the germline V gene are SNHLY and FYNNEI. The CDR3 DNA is TGTGCCAGCTGGCAGGGAGGAATCTATGGCTACACCTTC. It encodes CASWQGGIYGYTF.

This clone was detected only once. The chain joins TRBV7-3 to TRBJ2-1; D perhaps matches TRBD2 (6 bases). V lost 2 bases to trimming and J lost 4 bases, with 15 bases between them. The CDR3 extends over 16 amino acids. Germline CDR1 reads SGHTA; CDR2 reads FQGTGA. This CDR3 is CASSLLPPEGYNEQFF. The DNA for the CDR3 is TGTGCCAGCAGCTTACTACCCCCGGAGGGGTACAATGAGCAGTTCTTC.

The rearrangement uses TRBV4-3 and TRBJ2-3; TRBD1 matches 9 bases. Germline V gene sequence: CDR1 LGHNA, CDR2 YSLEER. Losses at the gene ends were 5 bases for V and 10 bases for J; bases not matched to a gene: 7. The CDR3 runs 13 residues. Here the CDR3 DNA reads TGCGCCAGCAGCACCGGGACAGGGCTGGCGCAGTATTTT. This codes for CASSTGTGLAQYF.

The CDR3 coding sequence is TGTGCCAGCAGCCCCGGGACAGGGTGGTCAGATACGCAGTATTTT. Translated: CASSPGTGWSDTQYF. The chain combines TRBV6-1 with TRBJ2-3, with 9 bases that match TRBD1. Germline lookup yields CDR1 MNHNS and CDR2 SASEGT. The CDR3 spans 15 residues. The V and J ends lost 6 bases and 4 bases, in that order; junction bases with no gene match: 8.

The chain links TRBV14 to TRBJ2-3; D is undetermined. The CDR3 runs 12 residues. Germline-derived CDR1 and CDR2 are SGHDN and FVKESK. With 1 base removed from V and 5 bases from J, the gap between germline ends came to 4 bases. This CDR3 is CASSQAVDTQYF. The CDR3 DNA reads TGTGCCAGCAGCCAAGCGGTAGATACGCAGTATTTT.

CDR3 nucleotide sequence: TGTGCCAGCAGTGCTTATTGGGGGCTCCCAGATACGCAGTATTTT. This translates into CASSAYWGLPDTQYF. V is TRBV6-1 and J is TRBJ2-3, with a tentative D call TRBD1 (6 bases). CDR1 MNHNS and CDR2 SASEGT come from the germline V gene. The V end was cut by 4 bases, the J end by 4 bases, with 15 bases between. This CDR3 is built from 15 residues.

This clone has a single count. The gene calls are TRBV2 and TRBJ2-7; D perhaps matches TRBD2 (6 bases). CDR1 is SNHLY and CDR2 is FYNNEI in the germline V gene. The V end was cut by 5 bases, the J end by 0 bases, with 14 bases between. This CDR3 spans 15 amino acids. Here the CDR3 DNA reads TGTGCCAGCAGTTATAGGAGGGGCGCCTCCTACGAGCAGTACTTC. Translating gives CASSYRRGASYEQYF.

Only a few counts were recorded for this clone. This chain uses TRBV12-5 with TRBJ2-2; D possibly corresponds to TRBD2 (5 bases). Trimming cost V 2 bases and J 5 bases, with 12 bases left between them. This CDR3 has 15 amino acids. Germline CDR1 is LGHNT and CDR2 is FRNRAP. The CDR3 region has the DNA TGTGCTAGTGGTTTGATCGCGGGTTCGACCGGGGAGCTGTTTTTT. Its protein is CASGLIAGSTGELFF.

As DNA, the CDR3 is TGTGCCAGCAGTGACCCGGGGAAGGGAGAGACCCAGTACTTC. The encoded protein is CASSDPGKGETQYF. This chain connects TRBV25-1 to TRBJ2-5, with D possibly matching TRBD2 (5 bases). The CDR3 loop spans 14 amino acids. The germline V and J ends were trimmed by 3 bases and 4 bases, with 12 bases remaining between them. Per germline, CDR1 MGHDK and CDR2 SYGVNS.

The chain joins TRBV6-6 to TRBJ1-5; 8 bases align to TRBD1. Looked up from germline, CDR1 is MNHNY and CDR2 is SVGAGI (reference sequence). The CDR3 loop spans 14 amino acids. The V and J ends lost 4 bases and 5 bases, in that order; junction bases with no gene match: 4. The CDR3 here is CASSLTGDDQPQHF. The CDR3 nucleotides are TGTGCCAGCAGTTTGACAGGGGATGATCAGCCCCAGCATTTT.

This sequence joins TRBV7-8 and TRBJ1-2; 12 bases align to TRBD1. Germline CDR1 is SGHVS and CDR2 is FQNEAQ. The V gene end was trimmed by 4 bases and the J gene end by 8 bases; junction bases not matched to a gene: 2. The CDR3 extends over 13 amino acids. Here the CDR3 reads CASSWDRGRGYTF. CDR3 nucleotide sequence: TGTGCCAGCAGCTGGGACAGGGGGCGAGGCTACACCTTC.

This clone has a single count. The CDR3 coding sequence is TGTGCCAGCAGCCGTAGCGGGGGGGCCAATGAGCAGTTCTTC. It yields the protein CASSRSGGANEQFF. The rearrangement links TRBV7-9 to TRBJ2-1, with TRBD2 matching 11 bases. CDR1 and CDR2 (germline): SEHNR, FQNEAQ (reference sequence). Trimming took 5 bases from V and 6 from J; bases not matched to a gene: 3. The CDR3 contains 14 residues.

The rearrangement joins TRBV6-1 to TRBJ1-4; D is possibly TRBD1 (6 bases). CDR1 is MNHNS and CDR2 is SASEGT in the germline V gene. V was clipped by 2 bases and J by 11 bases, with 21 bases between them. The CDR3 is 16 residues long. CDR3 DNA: TGTGCCAGCAGTGAAATGTGGACAGTTGGGATGAAGAAACTGTTTTTT. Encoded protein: CASSEMWTVGMKKLFF.

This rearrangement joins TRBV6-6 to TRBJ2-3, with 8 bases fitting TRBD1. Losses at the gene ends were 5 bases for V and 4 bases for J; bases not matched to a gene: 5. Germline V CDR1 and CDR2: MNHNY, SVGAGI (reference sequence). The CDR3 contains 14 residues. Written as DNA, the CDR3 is TGTGCCAGCAGTCAGGCAGGGGGCGCAGATACGCAGTATTTT. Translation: CASSQAGGADTQYF.

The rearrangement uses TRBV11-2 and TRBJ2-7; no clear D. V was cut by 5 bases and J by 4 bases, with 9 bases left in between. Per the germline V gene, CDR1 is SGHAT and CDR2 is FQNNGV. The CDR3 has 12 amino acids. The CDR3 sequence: CASSLDGYEQYF. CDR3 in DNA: TGTGCCAGCAGCCTCGACGGGTACGAGCAGTACTTC.

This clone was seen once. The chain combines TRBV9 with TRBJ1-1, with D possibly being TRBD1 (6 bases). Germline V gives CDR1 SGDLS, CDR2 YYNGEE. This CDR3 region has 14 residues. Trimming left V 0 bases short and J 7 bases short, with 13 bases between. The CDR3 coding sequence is TGTGCCAGCAGCGTAGGGCAGGGGCCCGGTGAAGCTTTCTTT. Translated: CASSVGQGPGEAFF.

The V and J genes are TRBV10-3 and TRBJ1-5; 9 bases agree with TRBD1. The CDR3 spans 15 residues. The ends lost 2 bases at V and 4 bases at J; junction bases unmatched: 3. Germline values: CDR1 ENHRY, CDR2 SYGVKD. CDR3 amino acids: CAISEGQGSNQPQHF. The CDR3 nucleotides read TGTGCCATCAGTGAGGGACAGGGGAGTAATCAGCCCCAGCATTTT.

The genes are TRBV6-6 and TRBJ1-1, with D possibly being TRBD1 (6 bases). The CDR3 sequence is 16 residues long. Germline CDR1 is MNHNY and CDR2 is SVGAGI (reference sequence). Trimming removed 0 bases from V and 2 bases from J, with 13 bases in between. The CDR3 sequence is CASSYSPTGYNTEAFF. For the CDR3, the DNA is TGTGCCAGCAGTTACTCGCCAACAGGGTACAACACTGAAGCTTTCTTT.

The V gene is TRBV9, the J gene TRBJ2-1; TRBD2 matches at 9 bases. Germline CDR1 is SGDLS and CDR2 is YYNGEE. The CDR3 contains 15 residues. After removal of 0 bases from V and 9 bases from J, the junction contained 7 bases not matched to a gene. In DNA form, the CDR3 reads TGTGCCAGCAGCGTAGCTGCTAGCGGGGTGGGTGAGCAGTTCTTC. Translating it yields CASSVAASGVGEQFF.